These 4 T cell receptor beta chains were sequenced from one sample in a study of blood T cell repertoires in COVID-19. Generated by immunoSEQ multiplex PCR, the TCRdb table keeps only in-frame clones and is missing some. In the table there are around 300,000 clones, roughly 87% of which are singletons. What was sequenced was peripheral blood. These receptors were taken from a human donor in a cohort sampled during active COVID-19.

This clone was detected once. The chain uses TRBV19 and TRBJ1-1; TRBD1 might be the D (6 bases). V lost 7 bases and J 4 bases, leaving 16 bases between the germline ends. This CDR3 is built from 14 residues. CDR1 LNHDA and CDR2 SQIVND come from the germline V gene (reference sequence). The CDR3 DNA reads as TGTGCCAGTAAGTGGGGGCGAACCGGCACTGAAGCTTTCTTT. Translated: CASKWGRTGTEAFF.

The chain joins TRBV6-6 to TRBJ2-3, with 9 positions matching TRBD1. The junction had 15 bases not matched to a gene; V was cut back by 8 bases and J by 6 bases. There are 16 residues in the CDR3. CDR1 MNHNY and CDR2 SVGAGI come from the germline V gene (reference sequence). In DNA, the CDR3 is TGTGCCAGCCGAGGGATACAGGGGGCACCCTTTGATACGCAGTATTTT. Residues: CASRGIQGAPFDTQYF.

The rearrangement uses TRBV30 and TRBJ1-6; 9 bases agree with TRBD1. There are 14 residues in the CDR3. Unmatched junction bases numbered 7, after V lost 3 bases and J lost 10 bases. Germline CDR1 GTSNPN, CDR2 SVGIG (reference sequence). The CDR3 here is CAWSSGTGNSPLHF. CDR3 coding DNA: TGTGCCTGGAGCTCCGGGACAGGGAACTCACCCCTCCACTTT.

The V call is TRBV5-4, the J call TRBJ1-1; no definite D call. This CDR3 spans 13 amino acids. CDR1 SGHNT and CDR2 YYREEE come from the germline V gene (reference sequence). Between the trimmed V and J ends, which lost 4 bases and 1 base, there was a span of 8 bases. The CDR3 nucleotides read TGTGCCAGCAGCCGTCAGGAGAACACTGAAGCTTTCTTT. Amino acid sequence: CASSRQENTEAFF.